This is a list of T cell receptor beta chains from one sample in a study of technical replicates of blood from a handful of donors. Assay used: immunoSEQ multiplex PCR; TCRdb lists only in-frame clones, some missing. The profile shows about 12,000 clones, around 93% of them singletons. Material: PBMCs. Receptors were obtained from a human donor in good health. The CDR3 runs from the conserved cysteine through the conserved F or W. The D gene is left open where the match is weak. Only part of the rows carry a size: once, few, many, or a class if the clone is expanded.

cdr3_aa | cdr3_nt | clone_size | j_call | v_call | d_call
CASSQETGIGGETQYF | TGTGCCAGCAGCCAAGAAACAGGGATCGGCGGGGAGACCCAGTACTTC | - | TRBJ2-5 | TRBV7-9 | -
CASRRGIGNTEAFF | TGTGCCAGCAGAAGGGGAATAGGGAACACTGAAGCTTTCTTT | - | TRBJ1-1 | TRBV27 | -
CASSTEYRGGETQYF | TGTGCCAGCAGTACCGAATACCGGGGTGGTGAGACCCAGTACTTC | - | TRBJ2-5 | TRBV28 | -
CASSSQGNTEAFF | TGTGCCAGCAGCTCACAGGGGAACACTGAAGCTTTCTTT | - | TRBJ1-1 | TRBV7-2 | -
CASSTLGLAVNEQYF | TGTGCCAGTAGTACCCTCGGACTAGCGGTCAACGAGCAGTACTTC | - | TRBJ2-7 | TRBV19 | TRBD2
CASSSGAGTGELFF | TGTGCCAGCAGCTCGGGAGCGGGCACCGGGGAGCTGTTTTTT | - | TRBJ2-2 | TRBV7-9 | -
CATSREGRENYNEQFF | TGTGCCACCAGCAGAGAAGGGCGGGAGAATTACAATGAGCAGTTCTTC | - | TRBJ2-1 | TRBV15 | TRBD2
CAITGQGPGNTIYF | TGTGCCATCACCGGACAGGGGCCTGGAAACACCATATATTTT | - | TRBJ1-3 | TRBV10-3 | TRBD1
CASTFGGLGSEAFF | TGTGCCAGCACCTTCGGGGGGCTGGGATCTGAAGCTTTCTTT | - | TRBJ1-1 | TRBV19 | -
CASSIGAFNEKLFF | TGTGCCAGTAGTATAGGGGCCTTCAATGAAAAACTGTTTTTT | - | TRBJ1-4 | TRBV19 | -
CASSLGLAFDEQYF | TGTGCCAGCAGCCTGGGACTAGCCTTTGACGAGCAGTACTTC | - | TRBJ2-7 | TRBV7-2 | TRBD2
CASSPGLAGENEQFF | TGCGCCAGCAGCCCCGGACTAGCGGGAGAGAATGAGCAGTTCTTC | - | TRBJ2-1 | TRBV4-1 | TRBD2
CASSLDRLHQPQHF | TGTGCCAGCAGCCTCGACAGGTTGCATCAGCCCCAGCATTTT | - | TRBJ1-5 | TRBV7-8 | -
CASRPFGTRDRGEPQHF | TGTGCCAGCAGACCCTTTGGAACCCGGGACAGGGGGGAGCCCCAGCATTTT | once | TRBJ1-5 | TRBV28 | TRBD1
CASNDRDSRVDEQYF | TGTGCCAGCAACGACAGGGACTCGCGGGTGGACGAGCAGTACTTC | - | TRBJ2-7 | TRBV5-4 | -
CASSAPSTIPIEQYF | TGTGCCAGCAGTGCTCCTAGTACCATCCCCATCGAGCAGTACTTC | once | TRBJ2-7 | TRBV28 | -
CASSGLAGEYNEQFF | TGTGCCAGCAGTGGGTTAGCGGGAGAATACAATGAGCAGTTCTTC | - | TRBJ2-1 | TRBV7-2 | TRBD2
CASSYGTGALSRNGYTF | TGCGCCAGCAGCTACGGGACAGGGGCTTTATCCAGAAATGGCTACACCTTC | - | TRBJ1-2 | TRBV5-1 | TRBD1
CASSDGTGGLPETQYF | TGCGCCAGCAGCGACGGGACAGGGGGACTCCCGGAGACCCAGTACTTC | once | TRBJ2-5 | TRBV5-1 | TRBD1
CSVELTSGIAIQYF | TGCAGCGTTGAATTGACTAGCGGGATTGCCATTCAGTACTTC | once | TRBJ2-4 | TRBV29-1 | TRBD2
CSVAGGSSGNTIYF | TGCAGCGTTGCGGGGGGGAGCTCTGGAAACACCATATATTTT | - | TRBJ1-3 | TRBV29-1 | -
CASTREKLFF | TGTGCCAGCACCCGTGAAAAACTGTTTTTT | - | TRBJ1-4 | TRBV6-9 | -
CASSISFNYGYTF | TGTGCCAGTAGTATCTCTTTCAACTATGGCTACACCTTC | - | TRBJ1-2 | TRBV19 | -
CASSPPLAYGYTF | TGTGCCAGTAGTCCTCCGCTGGCCTATGGCTACACCTTC | - | TRBJ1-2 | TRBV19 | -
CASSSGGGNTIYF | TGTGCCAGTTCATCAGGGGGCGGAAACACCATATATTTT | - | TRBJ1-3 | TRBV9 | TRBD1
CASSPRGTGATYGYTF | TGTGCCAGCTCACCACGAGGGACAGGGGCTACCTATGGCTACACCTTC | - | TRBJ1-2 | TRBV18 | TRBD1
CASSQVTGLTDTQYF | TGTGCCAGCAGCCAAGTCACAGGCCTCACAGATACGCAGTATTTT | - | TRBJ2-3 | TRBV14 | -
CASSLLPTSPTDTQYF | TGCGCCAGCAGCTTGCTCCCGACTAGCCCCACAGATACGCAGTATTTT | - | TRBJ2-3 | TRBV5-1 | TRBD2
CASSQGQMNTEAFF | TGTGCCAGCAGCCAAGGACAGATGAACACTGAAGCTTTCTTT | - | TRBJ1-1 | TRBV11-3 | -
CASSRTSGEETQYF | TGTGCCAGCTCACGCACTAGCGGGGAAGAGACCCAGTACTTC | once | TRBJ2-5 | TRBV18 | TRBD2
CASSTTGTSPNEQYF | TGTGCCAGCAGTACTACTGGGACTAGCCCCAACGAGCAGTACTTC | - | TRBJ2-7 | TRBV6-6 | TRBD2
CASHDRVVGQPQHF | TGTGCCAGCCATGACAGGGTAGTTGGTCAGCCCCAGCATTTT | - | TRBJ1-5 | TRBV6-1 | TRBD1
CASSTTGARGYTF | TGTGCCAGCAGTACCACAGGGGCGAGGGGCTACACCTTC | - | TRBJ1-2 | TRBV6-5 | TRBD1
CASSLAASGLSGRAGETQYF | TGTGCCAGCAGCTTAGCGGCGTCCGGGTTAAGCGGGAGGGCCGGCGAGACCCAGTACTTC | - | TRBJ2-5 | TRBV7-6 | TRBD2
CASSQTGGNTEAFF | TGTGCCAGCAGTCAGACAGGGGGGAACACTGAAGCTTTCTTT | - | TRBJ1-1 | TRBV6-1 | TRBD1
CASGSGSYEQYF | TGTGCCAGCGGTAGCGGGAGCTACGAGCAGTACTTC | once | TRBJ2-7 | TRBV11-1 | TRBD2
CASSVGDRGNYEQYF | TGTGCCAGCAGCGTAGGTGACAGGGGGAACTACGAGCAGTACTTC | - | TRBJ2-7 | TRBV9 | TRBD1
CAWTKGGTLGNYGYTF | TGTGCCTGGACCAAGGGGGGGACGCTGGGTAACTATGGCTACACCTTC | once | TRBJ1-2 | TRBV30 | -
CASRSRDRAAYEQYF | TGTGCCAGCAGGTCCCGGGACAGGGCAGCCTACGAGCAGTACTTC | - | TRBJ2-7 | TRBV28 | TRBD1
CASSSLDRGYEQYF | TGTGCCAGCAGTTCCCTTGACAGGGGCTACGAGCAGTACTTC | - | TRBJ2-7 | TRBV27 | TRBD1
CASSQSGTTNEQFF | TGTGCCAGCAGCCAGTCCGGGACTACCAATGAGCAGTTCTTC | - | TRBJ2-1 | TRBV7-9 | TRBD2
CASSLEGGVPQETQYF | TGTGCCAGCAGCTTGGAAGGGGGTGTCCCACAAGAGACCCAGTACTTC | - | TRBJ2-5 | TRBV5-6 | -
CASGPQGNTGELFF | TGTGCCAGCGGCCCACAGGGGAACACCGGGGAGCTGTTTTTT | - | TRBJ2-2 | TRBV7-2 | -
CAWSLQGAAGANVLTF | TGTGCCTGGAGTTTACAGGGTGCTGCTGGGGCCAACGTCCTGACTTTC | - | TRBJ2-6 | TRBV30 | -
CASRTGGFIQYF | TGTGCCAGCAGAACGGGAGGGTTCATTCAGTACTTC | - | TRBJ2-4 | TRBV27 | TRBD2
CASSVPGLAGTGELFF | TGCGCCAGCAGCGTACCGGGACTAGCGGGAACCGGGGAGCTGTTTTTT | - | TRBJ2-2 | TRBV5-1 | TRBD2
CASSFSQLTGGYTF | TGTGCCAGCAGTTTCTCCCAACTGACTGGTGGCTACACCTTC | - | TRBJ1-2 | TRBV27 | -
CASSSPDRPSTDEQYF | TGTGCCAGCAGTTCCCCGGACAGACCCTCTACAGATGAGCAGTACTTC | - | TRBJ2-7 | TRBV6-6 | -
CAISGWEPGENYGYTF | TGTGCCATCAGTGGCTGGGAGCCAGGGGAGAACTATGGCTACACCTTC | - | TRBJ1-2 | TRBV10-3 | -
CASSLRGGLGTEAFF | TGCGCCAGCAGTCTGAGGGGGGGGCTGGGCACTGAAGCTTTCTTT | - | TRBJ1-1 | TRBV5-1 | -
CASSFGDRDDGYTF | TGTGCCAGCAGTTTCGGAGACAGGGACGATGGCTACACCTTC | - | TRBJ1-2 | TRBV28 | TRBD1